Each of the 25 T cell receptor beta chains below was sequenced from the same sample in a study of blood T cell repertoires in COVID-19 (dated by TCRdb to 2020 to 2021). Preparation of the library involved the immunoSEQ multiplex PCR assay. TCRdb limited this immuneACCESS table to in-frame rearrangements with V and J called. A share of clones is missing; checked studies link under half to unresolved V genes, and the rest is unexplained. This sample lists 80,000 to 100,000 clones; about 89% were detected once. About 9.3% of the sample is in the top ten clones. The sequencing sample was made of peripheral blood. The receptors come from a man aged 50 to 59 with acute or convalescent COVID-19.

The chain joins TRBV11-2 to TRBJ1-3; the match to TRBD1 covers 7 bases. Germline CDR1 reads SGHAT; CDR2 reads FQNNGV. The CDR3 sequence is 16 residues long. J was trimmed by 4 bases and V by 5 bases; bases with no gene match: 11. The CDR3 bases are TGTGCCAGCAGCGACCGTCATGACAGGGCCGGAAACACCATATATTTT. This translates into CASSDRHDRAGNTIYF.

This clone was counted a few times. The chain is built from TRBV4-1 and TRBJ2-3, with D possibly being TRBD1 (7 bases). Deletions cut 5 bases from V and 10 bases from J, with 16 bases between. This CDR3 contains 13 residues. The germline CDR1 and CDR2 sequences are MGHRA and YSYEKL. CDR3: CASSVTTGRSQYF. CDR3 nucleotides: TGCGCCAGCAGCGTAACGACAGGGAGGTCGCAGTATTTT.

The CDR3 nucleotides are TGTGCCAGCAGCCTTCTGGCCGGGCAGCCCCAGCATTTT. This gives the protein CASSLLAGQPQHF. This chain uses TRBV7-3 with TRBJ1-5; D not certain. V was shortened by 5 bases and J by 7 bases, with 12 bases between the two germline ends. Germline loops: CDR1 SGHTA, CDR2 FQGTGA. The CDR3 has 13 residues.

The chain is built from TRBV19 and TRBJ2-3, with 9 bases that match TRBD1. J was trimmed by 3 bases and V by 3 bases; bases with no gene match: 4. CDR1 LNHDA and CDR2 SQIVND come from the germline V gene (reference sequence). CDR3 length: 15 amino acids. The CDR3 nucleotides are TGTGCCAGTAGTATCCGGGACAGGGAGACAGATACGCAGTATTTT. This sequence encodes CASSIRDRETDTQYF.

The genes are TRBV20-1 and TRBJ2-5; D is unresolved. Germline V gene data show CDR1 as DFQATT and CDR2 as SNEGSKA (reference sequence). The CDR3 loop spans 10 amino acids. Trimming removed 6 bases from V and 4 bases from J, with 6 bases in between. The CDR3 is CSALRETQYF. In DNA, the CDR3 is TGCAGTGCCCTAAGAGAGACCCAGTACTTC.

The chain combines TRBV6-1 with TRBJ2-1; 10 positions match TRBD2. J was trimmed by 3 bases and V by 3 bases; bases with no gene match: 2. The CDR3 has 15 residues. Looked up from germline, CDR1 is MNHNS and CDR2 is SASEGT. CDR3: CASSETSGFYNEQFF. The CDR3 nucleotides read TGTGCCAGCAGTGAGACTAGCGGGTTCTACAATGAGCAGTTCTTC.

This clone was observed a handful of times. The chain employs TRBV20-1 and TRBJ2-1; TRBD2 matches at 10 bases. V shed 3 bases, J shed 10 bases, and the junction held 12 bases outside the gene matches. The CDR3 is 15 residues long. Germline V gene lookup returns CDR1 DFQATT and CDR2 SNEGSKA (reference sequence). CDR3 in amino acids: CSASKREGQAEEQFF. The CDR3 coding sequence is TGCAGTGCTAGTAAGCGGGAGGGCCAAGCGGAGGAGCAGTTCTTC.

The chain joins TRBV6-6 to TRBJ2-7; 8 bases fit TRBD1. Germline CDR1 MNHNY, CDR2 SVGAGI (reference sequence). J was trimmed by 9 bases and V by 6 bases; bases with no gene match: 10. The CDR3 covers 13 residues. CDR3 bases: TGTGCCAGCAGCCCCCGGGACAGGAGCGCGCAGTACTTC. It is translated as CASSPRDRSAQYF.

The chain joins TRBV2 to TRBJ2-7; TRBD2 might be the D (5 bases). V lost 8 bases and J 2 bases, leaving 13 bases between the germline ends. The germline gives CDR1 SNHLY, CDR2 FYNNEI. CDR3 length: 13 amino acids. The CDR3 spells CASGVDGAYEQYF. The CDR3 DNA reads as TGTGCCAGCGGGGTGGACGGGGCCTACGAGCAGTACTTC.

This chain joins TRBV19 and TRBJ1-5, with a possible D match to TRBD1 (6 bases). The CDR3 covers 16 residues. The germline V gene has CDR1 LNHDA and CDR2 SQIVND (reference sequence). Trimming took 6 bases from V and 0 from J, leaving 15 bases between them. As DNA, the CDR3 is TGTGCCAGTAGAACCCAGGACAGTTATAGCAATCAGCCCCAGCATTTT. Residues: CASRTQDSYSNQPQHF.

The CDR3 loop reads CASSQDQSYEQYF. The CDR3, as DNA: TGCGCCAGCAGCCAAGATCAATCCTACGAGCAGTACTTC. The V gene is TRBV4-1, the J gene TRBJ2-7; D is unclear. The V and J ends lost 0 bases and 1 base respectively, with 4 bases between them. The V gene's germline CDR1 is MGHRA and CDR2 YSYEKL. The CDR3 covers 13 residues.

The table lists this clone with a count of one. The same CDR3 can be traced to other DNA sequences in this sample. This chain connects TRBV9 to TRBJ2-7, with 9 nucleotides matching TRBD1. The CDR3 contains 15 residues. The J segment lost 4 bases and the V segment lost 4 bases, leaving 9 bases of the junction unmatched. The germline CDR1 and CDR2 sequences are SGDLS and YYNGEE. CDR3 protein: CASSPGTGGLYEQYF. CDR3 bases: TGTGCCAGCAGCCCCGGAACAGGGGGCTTGTACGAGCAGTACTTC.

The CDR3 spells CASSRLGTGELFF. CDR3 in DNA: TGTGCCAGCAGCCGACTAGGGACCGGGGAGCTGTTTTTT. The chain carries TRBV3-1 (or the pseudogene TRBV3-2) and TRBJ2-2, with D possibly being TRBD2 (6 bases). The germline V gene encodes CDR1 LGHDT and CDR2 YNNKEL (reference sequence). V was pared by 4 bases and J by 5 bases, with 8 bases between. The CDR3 loop spans 13 amino acids.

The CDR3 DNA follows: TGTGCCAGCTCACCTCGACAGGGCAAAGAGACCCAGTACTTC. It translates to CASSPRQGKETQYF. The rearrangement links TRBV18 to TRBJ2-5; 7 nucleotides agree with TRBD1. The V segment lost 3 bases and the J segment 3 bases; nucleotides outside the gene matches: 4. This CDR3 contains 14 residues. CDR1 and CDR2 (germline): KGHSH, LQKENI.

The chain has TRBV5-6 and TRBJ1-2; 11 nucleotides agree with TRBD1. Germline CDR1 and CDR2: SGHDT and YYEEEE. J lost 6 bases, V lost 3 bases, and 10 bases had no gene match. This CDR3 spans 16 amino acids. The CDR3 coding sequence is TGTGCCAGCAGCTGGCCGCGGACAGGGGGCGCGGATGGCTACACCTTC. The encoded protein is CASSWPRTGGADGYTF.

This clone occurred a few times. V and J are TRBV30 and TRBJ1-6, with 7 positions matching TRBD1. With 3 bases clipped from V and 4 bases from J, the junction kept 0 bases outside the gene matches. From germline, CDR1 is GTSNPN and CDR2 SVGIG (reference sequence). The CDR3 has 13 amino acids. This CDR3 is CAWRGQYNSPLHF. CDR3 in DNA: TGTGCCTGGAGGGGACAGTATAATTCACCCCTCCACTTT.

CDR3 sequence reads: CATRTPTGDGYNEQFF. CDR3 bases: TGTGCCACCAGAACCCCGACGGGGGACGGCTACAATGAGCAGTTCTTC. V usage is TRBV15 and J usage is TRBJ2-1, with D maybe TRBD2 (6 bases). With 6 bases removed from V and 3 bases from J, the gap between germline ends came to 18 bases. Per the germline V gene, CDR1 is LNHNV and CDR2 is YYDKDF (reference sequence). This CDR3 has 16 amino acids.

The genes are TRBV18 and TRBJ1-2; TRBD1 is a possible D gene (5 bases). The germline V gene has CDR1 KGHSH and CDR2 LQKENI. The CDR3 has 14 residues. V lost 4 bases to trimming and J lost 4 bases, with 13 bases between them. The CDR3 reads CASSHGQSFYGYTF. The CDR3 nucleotides read TGTGCCAGCTCACACGGACAAAGTTTCTATGGCTACACCTTC.

The chain combines TRBV25-1 with TRBJ1-3, with D perhaps matching TRBD1 (5 bases). The germline V gene has CDR1 MGHDK and CDR2 SYGVNS. V was shortened by 2 bases and J by 0 bases, with 11 bases between the two germline ends. CDR3 length: 16 amino acids. CDR3 region: CASSEQGLLSGNTIYF. In nucleotides, the CDR3 is TGTGCCAGCAGTGAACAGGGTCTACTCTCTGGAAACACCATATATTTT.

This clone was detected only once. J is TRBJ1-5 and V is TRBV28, with D unresolved. V was trimmed by 3 bases and J by 7 bases, leaving 7 bases between them. The CDR3 spans 12 residues. Germline CDR1 MDHEN, CDR2 SYDVKM. CDR3: CASSLGQQPQHF. In DNA form, the CDR3 reads TGTGCCAGCAGTTTGGGCCAACAGCCCCAGCATTTT.

The gene calls are TRBV12-5 and TRBJ2-3, with a tentative D call TRBD1 (5 bases). The CDR3 consists of 14 residues. Germline CDR1 reads LGHNT; CDR2 reads FRNRAP. V was shortened by 2 bases and J by 6 bases, with 12 bases between the two germline ends. As DNA, the CDR3 is TGTGCTAGTGGTTTGTACGGGTCAGGGGATACGCAGTATTTT. Amino acid sequence: CASGLYGSGDTQYF.

CDR3: CASSFSGAPNEKLFF. Written as DNA, the CDR3 is TGTGCCAGCAGCTTTTCAGGGGCTCCCAATGAAAAACTGTTTTTT. V and J are TRBV5-5 and TRBJ1-4; D perhaps matches TRBD1 (6 bases). This CDR3 contains 15 residues. CDR1 is SGHKS and CDR2 is YYEKEE in the germline V gene (reference sequence). V was shortened by 2 bases and J by 5 bases, with 13 bases between the two germline ends.

A single count supports this clone. The rearrangement links TRBV10-3 to TRBJ1-2, with 7 bases identical to TRBD1. This CDR3 region has 13 residues. V trimming: 4 bases; J trimming: 4 bases; junction bases outside the gene matches: 3. Germline lookup yields CDR1 ENHRY and CDR2 SYGVKD. CDR3 in DNA: TGTGCCATCAGTGGACAGGGCATCTATGGCTACACCTTC. Its protein product is CAISGQGIYGYTF.

The chain is built from TRBV5-4 and TRBJ1-1; D unresolved. Germline V gives CDR1 SGHNT, CDR2 YYREEE (reference sequence). This CDR3 has 13 residues. V was pared by 4 bases and J by 3 bases, with 10 bases between. CDR3 DNA: TGTGCCAGCAGCGCGGAGCCCGACACTGAAGCTTTCTTT. Its protein is CASSAEPDTEAFF. Using reference TRBV5-4 and TRBJ1-1 for the parts outside the CDR3, the full variable domain is ETGVTQSPTHLIKTRGQQVTLRCSSQSGHNTVSWYQQALGQGPQFIFQYYREEENGRGNFPPRFSGLQFPNYSSELNVNALELDDSALYLCASSAEPDTEAFFGQGTRLTVV.

This rearrangement joins TRBV5-4 to TRBJ2-7, with 7 bases matching TRBD2. After removal of 3 bases from V and 4 bases from J, the junction contained 4 bases not matched to a gene. In germline, CDR1 is SGHNT, CDR2 YYREEE (reference sequence). This CDR3 region has 13 residues. The CDR3: CASSSGLWYEQYF. CDR3 sequence (DNA): TGTGCCAGCAGCTCGGGACTATGGTACGAGCAGTACTTC.